Following are 12 T cell receptor beta chains from one sample sequenced in a study of control samples from healthy donors and cancer patients. Method: immunoSEQ multiplex PCR; TCRdb's copy keeps in-frame clones and lacks some. Among around 150,000 clones listed, around 88% were seen once. The sequenced sample consisted of blood. The receptors originated from a man between 18 and 29 years old in good health.

The rearrangement joins TRBV11-1 to TRBJ2-5; no clear D gene. Germline-derived CDR1 and CDR2 are SGHAT and FQDESV (reference sequence). Trimming took 1 base from V and 4 from J, leaving 10 bases between them. The CDR3 length is 14 residues. The CDR3 sequence is CASSLVAGVETQYF. The CDR3 DNA is TGTGCCAGCAGCTTAGTGGCTGGAGTAGAGACCCAGTACTTC.

The J gene is TRBJ2-3, the V gene TRBV7-6; 8 bases fit TRBD1. CDR3 length: 15 amino acids. The germline V gene encodes CDR1 SGHVS and CDR2 FNYEAQ. Unmatched junction bases numbered 8, after V lost 5 bases and J lost 4 bases. The CDR3 DNA follows: TGTGCCAGCAGCCCTACAGGGGGAAGAGCAGATACGCAGTATTTT. This encodes CASSPTGGRADTQYF.

The chain couples TRBV5-4 to TRBJ1-1; tentatively, D is TRBD1 (5 bases). With 2 bases removed from V and 0 bases from J, the gap between germline ends came to 11 bases. The CDR3 is made up of 15 amino acids. Germline V gives CDR1 SGHNT, CDR2 YYREEE (reference sequence). The DNA of the CDR3 is TGTGCCAGCAGCTTAGCCGGGACGGTGAACACTGAAGCTTTCTTT. Amino acid sequence: CASSLAGTVNTEAFF.

The rearrangement joins TRBV4-3 to TRBJ2-7; the D is unclear. V was shortened by 0 bases and J by 3 bases, with 6 bases between the two germline ends. The germline gives CDR1 LGHNA, CDR2 YSLEER. The CDR3 length is 13 residues. The CDR3 DNA reads as TGCGCCAGCAGCCAAGATCGCCGCTACGAGCAGTACTTC. Protein product: CASSQDRRYEQYF.

This clone was recorded a few times. The chain employs TRBV19 and TRBJ2-1; maybe TRBD2 (6 bases). The CDR3 has 14 residues. V was pared by 2 bases and J by 7 bases, with 12 bases between. CDR1 and CDR2 from the germline V gene are LNHDA and SQIVND (reference sequence). The CDR3 bases are TGTGCCAGTAGTATAAGGCGGGGCCCAAATGAGCAGTTCTTC. Translating it yields CASSIRRGPNEQFF. The variable domain in full, completed from reference TRBV19 and TRBJ2-1, reads DGGITQSPKYLFRKEGQNVTLSCEQNLNHDAMYWYRQDPGQGLRLIYYSQIVNDFQKGDIAEGYSVSREKKESFPLTVTSAQKNPTAFYLCASSIRRGPNEQFFGPGTRLTVL.

The chain employs TRBV29-1 and TRBJ1-1; 8 bases align to TRBD1. CDR1 is SQVTM and CDR2 is ANQGSEA in the germline V gene. Losses at the gene ends were 5 bases for V and 1 base for J; bases not matched to a gene: 3. The CDR3 totals 13 residues. Here the CDR3 reads CSVSQGENTEAFF. The CDR3 bases are TGCAGCGTTTCACAGGGGGAGAACACTGAAGCTTTCTTT.

The chain is built from TRBV7-6 and TRBJ2-1; 8 nucleotides line up with TRBD1. The J segment lost 2 bases and the V segment lost 1 base, leaving 7 bases of the junction unmatched. The germline V gene encodes CDR1 SGHVS and CDR2 FNYEAQ. This CDR3 region has 17 residues. CDR3 sequence reads: CASSLEYGTGPYNEQFF. DNA of the CDR3: TGTGCCAGCAGCTTAGAATATGGGACAGGCCCCTACAATGAGCAGTTCTTC.

This clone was observed a few times. The genes are TRBV6-2 or TRBV6-3 and TRBJ2-7; the D call may be TRBD1 or TRBD2 (5 bases each). CDR3 length: 15 amino acids. Trimming removed 5 bases from V and 0 bases from J, with 14 bases in between. Germline assignment: CDR1 MNHEY and CDR2 SVGEGT. The CDR3 loop is CASSHNEGFSYEQYF. DNA of the CDR3: TGTGCCAGCAGTCATAATGAGGGGTTCTCCTACGAGCAGTACTTC.

This chain uses TRBV13 with TRBJ1-1; no clear D gene. Trimming shortened V by 5 bases and J by 3 bases, and 19 bases separated the two germline ends. Per germline, CDR1 PRHDT and CDR2 FYEKMQ (reference sequence). The CDR3 covers 16 residues. CDR3 loop: CASSDYDRASHTEAFF. CDR3 nucleotides: TGTGCCAGCAGCGACTACGACCGCGCCAGCCACACTGAAGCTTTCTTT.

The chain combines TRBV6-6 with TRBJ1-2; 8 nucleotides agree with TRBD1. Losses at the gene ends were 3 bases for V and 8 bases for J; bases not matched to a gene: 5. This CDR3 spans 13 amino acids. The V gene's germline CDR1 is MNHNY and CDR2 SVGAGI (reference sequence). The CDR3 spells CASSYQGAWGYTF. The DNA of the CDR3 is TGTGCCAGCAGTTATCAGGGGGCTTGGGGCTACACCTTC.

A remark on this clone: Other DNA sequences in the same sample also yield this CDR3. The chain joins TRBV10-3 to TRBJ2-5; a weak D match, TRBD2 (6 bases). The length of the CDR3 is 13 residues. Per the germline V gene, CDR1 is ENHRY and CDR2 is SYGVKD. The V and J ends lost 0 bases and 5 bases respectively, with 7 bases between them. DNA for the CDR3: TGTGCCATCAGTGAGTCGGGAGGTGAGACCCAGTACTTC. It is translated as CAISESGGETQYF.

V and J are TRBV9 and TRBJ1-1; D not resolved. V was shortened by 1 base and J by 1 base, with 5 bases between the two germline ends. The CDR3 consists of 13 residues. CDR1 SGDLS and CDR2 YYNGEE come from the germline V gene. The CDR3 protein is CASSVSGNTEAFF. In DNA, the CDR3 is TGTGCCAGCAGCGTATCAGGGAACACTGAAGCTTTCTTT.